Following are 21 T cell receptor beta chains from one sample sequenced in a study of cytomegalovirus exposure and HLA in healthy donors. Amplification used 60 Vbeta primers and 13 Jbeta primers. The repertoire was sequenced with immunoSEQ multiplex PCR; TCRdb's copy has only in-frame clones and lacks some. The repertoire holds some 150,000 clones, with roughly 8.8% as singletons. The sample taken for sequencing was PBMCs. The origin of the receptors is a woman aged 40 to 50 in good health and CMV-seropositive.

The chain employs TRBV4-1 and TRBJ2-3; D is uncertain. This CDR3 contains 13 residues. Germline assignment: CDR1 MGHRA and CDR2 YSYEKL. Trimming removed 2 bases from V and 5 bases from J, with 8 bases in between. DNA for the CDR3: TGCGCCAGCAGCCAATCCCCCCGAGATACGCAGTATTTT. Its protein product is CASSQSPRDTQYF.

There are a few counts of this clone. V and J are TRBV7-2 and TRBJ1-2, with 7 nucleotides matching TRBD1. The V gene end was trimmed by 5 bases and the J gene end by 7 bases; junction bases not matched to a gene: 7. Germline V gene sequence: CDR1 SGHTA, CDR2 FQGNSA. The CDR3 is made up of 13 amino acids. This chain's CDR3 is CASSKTGRGGYTF. In DNA form, the CDR3 reads TGTGCCAGCAGCAAGACAGGGAGAGGTGGCTACACCTTC.

This clone was counted a few times. This chain joins TRBV7-2 and TRBJ2-2; TRBD1 agrees at 7 bases. The CDR3 has 15 amino acids. CDR1 and CDR2 from the germline V gene are SGHTA and FQGNSA. With V trimmed by 5 bases and J by 3 bases, 6 bases remained unmatched. CDR3 coding DNA: TGTGCCAGCAGCCCCCGACAGGGTTACACCGGGGAGCTGTTTTTT. This encodes CASSPRQGYTGELFF.

The chain combines TRBV19 with TRBJ1-6; D is undetermined. The CDR3 runs 13 residues. Trimming removed 5 bases from V and 14 bases from J, with 16 bases in between. Germline-derived CDR1 and CDR2 are LNHDA and SQIVND (reference sequence). The CDR3 loop reads CASSERPAFTLHF. In DNA, the CDR3 is TGTGCCAGTAGTGAGCGACCGGCTTTCACCCTCCACTTT. The full variable domain, with the rest looked up from reference TRBV19 and TRBJ1-6, is DGGITQSPKYLFRKEGQNVTLSCEQNLNHDAMYWYRQDPGQGLRLIYYSQIVNDFQKGDIAEGYSVSREKKESFPLTVTSAQKNPTAFYLCASSERPAFTLHFGNGTRLTVT.

This sequence joins TRBV5-1 and TRBJ1-1; TRBD1 aligns across 12 bases. Germline values: CDR1 SGHRS, CDR2 YFSETQ. The CDR3 is made up of 16 amino acids. The trim removed 3 bases at V and 0 bases at J, leaving 3 bases unmatched. This CDR3 is CASSSRDRGLNTEAFF. The CDR3 bases are TGCGCCAGCAGCTCCCGGGACAGGGGGCTGAACACTGAAGCTTTCTTT.

A few counts support this clone. This chain connects TRBV4-3 to TRBJ2-1; TRBD2 might be the D (5 bases). V lost 2 bases and J lost 8, with 25 bases in between. The CDR3 totals 18 residues. Germline loops: CDR1 LGHNA, CDR2 YSLEER. CDR3 residues: CASSQTLQSAGSLYEQFF. CDR3 coding DNA: TGCGCCAGCAGCCAAACCTTGCAAAGCGCGGGCTCACTCTATGAGCAGTTCTTC.

To note about this clone: Other nucleotide sequences from this sample produce the same CDR3. The rearrangement joins TRBV5-1 to TRBJ2-5, with a weak D call TRBD1 (6 bases). There are 13 residues in the CDR3. Germline lookup yields CDR1 SGHRS and CDR2 YFSETQ. V was pared by 0 bases and J by 3 bases, with 6 bases between. Written as DNA, the CDR3 is TGCGCCAGCAGCTTGGAGGGGGAAGAGACCCAGTACTTC. Translating it yields CASSLEGEETQYF.

The CDR3 sequence is CASSLVGGDRDPNYGYTF. In DNA form, the CDR3 reads TGCGCCAGCAGCTTGGTGGGGGGAGACAGGGACCCTAACTATGGCTACACCTTC. The rearrangement uses TRBV5-1 and TRBJ1-2, with 7 bases that match TRBD1. The CDR3 has 18 amino acids. Germline CDR1 SGHRS, CDR2 YFSETQ. The V segment lost 0 bases and the J segment 0 bases; nucleotides outside the gene matches: 11.

This clone turned up a few times. This rearrangement joins TRBV4-3 to TRBJ1-2; D not certain. The CDR3 has 16 amino acids. CDR1 is LGHNA, CDR2 YSLEER, per germline. V lost 3 bases to trimming and J lost 0 bases, with 14 bases between them. In DNA form, the CDR3 reads TGCGCCAGCAGCCAGGGAAGCGGACCTTCTAACTATGGCTACACCTTC. Its translation: CASSQGSGPSNYGYTF.

The chain combines TRBV2 with TRBJ2-3; 8 bases are a match to TRBD1. Germline V gene data show CDR1 as SNHLY and CDR2 as FYNNEI. After removal of 6 bases from V and 0 bases from J, the junction contained 5 bases not matched to a gene. The CDR3 sequence is 15 residues long. The CDR3 sequence: CASRGQGSSTDTQYF. CDR3 sequence (DNA): TGTGCCAGCAGAGGACAGGGCTCTAGCACAGATACGCAGTATTTT. The full variable domain, its missing parts supplied by reference TRBV2 and TRBJ2-3, is EPEVTQTPSHQVTQMGQEVILRCVPISNHLYFYWYRQILGQKVEFLVSFYNNEISEKSEIFDDQFSVERPDGSNFTLKIRSTKLEDSAMYFCASRGQGSSTDTQYFGPGTRLTVL.

The CDR3 loop reads CASSRQGSSGNTIYF. CDR3 nucleotide sequence: TGTGCCAGCAGCCGACAGGGGAGCTCTGGAAACACCATATATTTT. J is TRBJ1-3 and V is TRBV6-6; 8 nucleotides align to TRBD1. Germline V gene data show CDR1 as MNHNY and CDR2 as SVGAGI (reference sequence). The CDR3 totals 15 residues. Trimming cost V 6 bases and J 0 bases; bases outside gene matches: 4.

The chain carries TRBV27 and TRBJ2-7; D unresolved. Trimming took 0 bases from V and 6 from J, leaving 6 bases between them. This CDR3 is 12 amino acids long. CDR1 is MNHEY and CDR2 is SMNVEV in the germline V gene (reference sequence). CDR3 in amino acids: CASSLSSGEQYF. The CDR3 nucleotides read TGTGCCAGCAGTTTATCCTCGGGCGAGCAGTACTTC.

The CDR3 DNA reads as TGTGCCAGCAGCCCCGGGACAGGGGGTTCACCCCTCCACTTT. It codes for CASSPGTGGSPLHF. The genes are TRBV11-3 and TRBJ1-6; TRBD1 matches at 11 bases. This CDR3 is 14 amino acids long. Germline values: CDR1 SGHNT, CDR2 YENEEA. The V segment lost 5 bases and the J segment 9 bases; nucleotides outside the gene matches: 3.

This clone was observed a few times. The chain employs TRBV29-1 and TRBJ2-3; 7 bases map to TRBD1. Germline CDR1 and CDR2: SQVTM and ANQGSEA. The CDR3 is 14 amino acids. V lost 6 bases to trimming and J lost 2 bases; unmatched junction nucleotides: 8. The CDR3 coding sequence is TGCAGCGTGGGCCTAGGACAGGTCACAGATACGCAGTATTTT. This encodes CSVGLGQVTDTQYF.

V usage is TRBV10-2 and J usage is TRBJ1-6, with a tentative D call TRBD1 (5 bases). This CDR3 comprises 18 residues. The V and J ends lost 0 bases and 0 bases respectively, with 12 bases between them. Germline V gives CDR1 WSHSY, CDR2 SAAADI. CDR3: CASSESTGGSSYNSPLHF. The CDR3 coding sequence is TGCGCCAGCAGTGAGTCGACGGGGGGGTCCTCCTATAATTCACCCCTCCACTTT.

By proportion, this clone is medium-sized. This rearrangement joins TRBV4-1 to TRBJ2-7; TRBD1 is a possible D gene (6 bases). V was pared by 3 bases and J by 5 bases, with 11 bases between. This CDR3 comprises 13 residues. Germline V gives CDR1 MGHRA, CDR2 YSYEKL. The CDR3 reads CASSQGTGHEQYF. CDR3 DNA: TGCGCCAGCAGCCAGGGAACAGGGCACGAGCAGTACTTC.

V usage is TRBV6-5 and J usage is TRBJ2-7; 7 bases agree with TRBD1. The V gene end was trimmed by 5 bases and the J gene end by 7 bases; junction bases not matched to a gene: 14. Germline-derived CDR1 and CDR2 are MNHEY and SVGAGI. This CDR3 is 15 amino acids long. The chain's CDR3 is CASSTLQGVIQEQYF. CDR3 in DNA: TGTGCCAGCAGTACCCTCCAGGGGGTCATTCAGGAGCAGTACTTC.

This clone occurred a few times. V is TRBV5-1 and J is TRBJ2-5; 9 nucleotides align to TRBD1. There are 13 residues in the CDR3. Looked up from germline, CDR1 is SGHRS and CDR2 is YFSETQ. The J segment lost 4 bases and the V segment lost 3 bases, leaving 1 base of the junction unmatched. The CDR3 is CASSSTGGETQYF. CDR3 coding DNA: TGCGCCAGCAGCTCGACAGGGGGAGAGACCCAGTACTTC.

V usage is TRBV7-6 and J usage is TRBJ1-2, with D perhaps matching TRBD1 (6 bases). This CDR3 region has 13 residues. From germline, CDR1 is SGHVS and CDR2 FNYEAQ. Trimming removed 5 bases at V and 8 bases at J, with 15 bases between. CDR3 nucleotide sequence: TGTGCCAGCAGCGCACAACAGGGTGTGGGCTACACCTTC. Protein sequence: CASSAQQGVGYTF.

The V and J genes are TRBV6-5 and TRBJ2-1; 8 bases map to TRBD2. The ends lost 8 bases at V and 8 bases at J; junction bases unmatched: 14. CDR3 size: 15 residues. Germline CDR1 is MNHEY and CDR2 is SVGAGI. The CDR3 sequence: CASCRLAGSSDEQFF. The DNA of the CDR3 is TGTGCCAGCTGTAGGCTAGCGGGTAGTAGCGATGAGCAGTTCTTC.

This clone has a handful of counts. The J gene is TRBJ1-5, the V gene TRBV19; D remains unclear. The V gene's germline CDR1 is LNHDA and CDR2 SQIVND (reference sequence). The CDR3 extends over 15 amino acids. V shed 0 bases and J shed 3 bases, with 9 bases lying between them. DNA for the CDR3: TGTGCCAGTAGTATAGAAGTGAGCTTCAATCAGCCCCAGCATTTT. It codes for CASSIEVSFNQPQHF.